These T cell receptor beta chains were read from a single sample in a study of T cells after yellow fever vaccination. TCRdb used MiXCR to reprocess the 5' RACE reads, holding one entry per CDR3 protein. The sample lists 350,000 to 450,000 distinct CDR3 sequences, 6.2% seen once, with 15% in the top ten. The starting material was PBMCs, obtained 5 days after the yellow fever booster vaccination. These receptors were collected from a young man who received the YFV17D yellow fever vaccine. CDR3s include the opening cysteine and the closing phenylalanine or tryptophan. Fields, in order: D gene, V gene, J gene, clone size, CDR3 DNA, CDR3 protein. A D gene is named only where the DNA matches it firmly. Size is omitted from some rows. Given values are once, few, many or a class for expanded clones.

d_gene: .
v_gene: TRBV20-1
j_gene: TRBJ2-2
abundance: few
CDR3nt: TGCAGTGCCCCTGTGGGGACCGGGGAGCTGTTTTTT
CDR3aa: CSAPVGTGELFF

d_gene: .
v_gene: TRBV19
j_gene: TRBJ2-1
abundance: .
CDR3nt: TGTGCCACCAACGCAGGAGGGAATCATTACAATGAGCAGTTCTTC
CDR3aa: CATNAGGNHYNEQFF

d_gene: TRBD1
v_gene: TRBV7-2
j_gene: TRBJ2-7
abundance: many
CDR3nt: TGTGCCAGCAGCTTAAGGACAGGGCCTACCTACGAGCAGTACTTC
CDR3aa: CASSLRTGPTYEQYF

d_gene: TRBD1
v_gene: TRBV5-1
j_gene: TRBJ2-7
abundance: few
CDR3nt: TGCGCCAGCAGCTTGGGGGGGGGGACAGGGCCCGGATCCTACGAGCAGTACTTC
CDR3aa: CASSLGGGTGPGSYEQYF

d_gene: .
v_gene: TRBV25-1
j_gene: TRBJ2-2
abundance: few
CDR3nt: TGTGCCAGCAGTGAATGTACGGGGGCCTACAACCTAAACACCGGGGAGCTGTTTTTT
CDR3aa: CASSECTGAYNLNTGELFF

d_gene: TRBD2
v_gene: TRBV9
j_gene: TRBJ2-3
abundance: many
CDR3nt: TGTGCCAGCAGCCCCCGGCTAGCGGGAGATACGCAGTATTTT
CDR3aa: CASSPRLAGDTQYF

d_gene: .
v_gene: TRBV5-6
j_gene: TRBJ2-7
abundance: many
CDR3nt: TGTGCCAGCAGCTTGAACAGAGCCTACGAGCAGTACTTC
CDR3aa: CASSLNRAYEQYF

d_gene: .
v_gene: TRBV7-9
j_gene: TRBJ2-1
abundance: many
CDR3nt: TGTGCCAGCAGCTTCATACAAAATCAACTCAATGAGCAGTTCTTC
CDR3aa: CASSFIQNQLNEQFF

d_gene: TRBD1
v_gene: TRBV7-6
j_gene: TRBJ2-5
abundance: .
CDR3nt: TGTGCCAGCAGCTTAGACTACTCGGACAGGGCTCTGGGGGAGACCCAGTACTTC
CDR3aa: CASSLDYSDRALGETQYF

d_gene: TRBD2
v_gene: TRBV12-3/TRBV12-4
j_gene: TRBJ2-2
abundance: many
CDR3nt: TGTGCCAGCGAACGCCGAGCGGGAGGGTCCGGGGAGCTGTTTTTT
CDR3aa: CASERRAGGSGELFF

d_gene: TRBD2
v_gene: TRBV6-1
j_gene: TRBJ2-7
abundance: .
CDR3nt: TGTGCCAGCAGCCCGATCACCCATAGCGGGATGCCCCACGAGCAGTACTTC
CDR3aa: CASSPITHSGMPHEQYF

d_gene: .
v_gene: TRBV7-9
j_gene: TRBJ2-3
abundance: few
CDR3nt: TGTGCCAGCAGCTTAGGTTCCACCGGGCGCACAGATACGCAGTATTTT
CDR3aa: CASSLGSTGRTDTQYF

d_gene: .
v_gene: TRBV5-6
j_gene: TRBJ2-7
abundance: few
CDR3nt: TGTGCCAGCAGGTCGAATGACAGACATTACTACGAGCAGTACTTC
CDR3aa: CASRSNDRHYYEQYF

d_gene: TRBD2
v_gene: TRBV20-1
j_gene: TRBJ2-7
abundance: .
CDR3nt: TGCAGTGCCTCGGGACTAGCGGACGAGCAGTACTTC
CDR3aa: CSASGLADEQYF

d_gene: .
v_gene: TRBV20-1
j_gene: TRBJ1-3
abundance: many
CDR3nt: TGCAGTGCTAGAAGGGGCTCGGAAGGAAACACCATATATTTT
CDR3aa: CSARRGSEGNTIYF

d_gene: TRBD2
v_gene: TRBV20-1
j_gene: TRBJ2-3
abundance: many
CDR3nt: TGCAGTGCTACTTTCCCCCGGGAGGCGGTCACAGATACGCAGTATTTT
CDR3aa: CSATFPREAVTDTQYF

d_gene: .
v_gene: TRBV6-1
j_gene: TRBJ2-1
abundance: many
CDR3nt: TGTGCCAGCAGCCGACCGGGACTCGACAATGAGCAGTTCTTC
CDR3aa: CASSRPGLDNEQFF

d_gene: .
v_gene: TRBV7-2
j_gene: TRBJ2-7
abundance: .
CDR3nt: TGTGCCAGCAGCGGCCGGGGGTACTACGAGCAGTACTTC
CDR3aa: CASSGRGYYEQYF

d_gene: TRBD1
v_gene: TRBV5-1
j_gene: TRBJ2-7
abundance: .
CDR3nt: TGCGCCAGCAGCTTTGGGGGACAGGGGATGCTGTACTTC
CDR3aa: CASSFGGQGMLYF

d_gene: TRBD2
v_gene: TRBV20-1
j_gene: TRBJ2-4
abundance: many
CDR3nt: TGCAGTGCTAGAGATAGCGCGGTAGCGGGCGCCCAAAACATTCAGTACTTC
CDR3aa: CSARDSAVAGAQNIQYF

d_gene: TRBD1
v_gene: TRBV24-1
j_gene: TRBJ2-6
abundance: many
CDR3nt: TGTGCCACCGTGGGACAGGGGGCCCTCTCTGGGGCCAACGTCCTGACTTTC
CDR3aa: CATVGQGALSGANVLTF

d_gene: .
v_gene: TRBV7-2
j_gene: TRBJ2-3
abundance: .
CDR3nt: TGTGCCAGCAGCTTCGTGGGACAAATCACAGATACGCAGTATTTT
CDR3aa: CASSFVGQITDTQYF

d_gene: .
v_gene: TRBV19
j_gene: TRBJ2-3
abundance: .
CDR3nt: TGTGCCAGTGGCCACAGGGCCACTAGCACAGATACGCAGTATTTT
CDR3aa: CASGHRATSTDTQYF

d_gene: TRBD2
v_gene: TRBV6-2/TRBV6-3
j_gene: TRBJ2-5
abundance: few
CDR3nt: TGTGCCAGCAGTTATGGCGGGAGGGTCGAAGAGACCCAGTACTTC
CDR3aa: CASSYGGRVEETQYF

d_gene: .
v_gene: TRBV18
j_gene: TRBJ2-6
abundance: .
CDR3nt: TGTGCCAGCTCACCGTACCAGACTGGGGCCAACGTCCTGACTTTC
CDR3aa: CASSPYQTGANVLTF

d_gene: .
v_gene: TRBV20-1
j_gene: TRBJ2-2
abundance: few
CDR3nt: TGCAGTGCTAGAGATGGAAGGGTCACCGGGGAGCTGTTTTTT
CDR3aa: CSARDGRVTGELFF

d_gene: .
v_gene: TRBV5-6
j_gene: TRBJ1-5
abundance: .
CDR3nt: TGTGCCAGCAGCTCGGGGACGGTCGATCAGCCCCAGCATTTT
CDR3aa: CASSSGTVDQPQHF

d_gene: TRBD2
v_gene: TRBV5-1
j_gene: TRBJ2-7
abundance: many
CDR3nt: TGCGCCAGCAGCCTGGGACTAGAACGGGCCTCCGAGCAGTACTTC
CDR3aa: CASSLGLERASEQYF

d_gene: .
v_gene: TRBV6-1
j_gene: TRBJ2-4
abundance: few
CDR3nt: TGTGCCACAGCCGACGGTCACCGCGGAAACATTCAGTACTTC
CDR3aa: CATADGHRGNIQYF

d_gene: .
v_gene: TRBV7-9
j_gene: TRBJ2-7
abundance: .
CDR3nt: TGTGCCAGCAGCTCAGAAAGGGGCCGATATAGCCTGCAGTACTTC
CDR3aa: CASSSERGRYSLQYF

d_gene: .
v_gene: TRBV20-1
j_gene: TRBJ2-3
abundance: .
CDR3nt: TGCAGTGCTAGAGATAGGTCACGGACCACAGATACGCAGTATTTT
CDR3aa: CSARDRSRTTDTQYF

d_gene: .
v_gene: TRBV20-1
j_gene: TRBJ1-2
abundance: .
CDR3nt: TGCAGTGCTAGAGATGTTCGGGCACATCTCCATGGCTACACCTTC
CDR3aa: CSARDVRAHLHGYTF

d_gene: .
v_gene: TRBV20-1
j_gene: TRBJ2-7
abundance: few
CDR3nt: TGCAGTGCCGGAGGGAATGGACGTAATACCTACGAGCAGTACTTC
CDR3aa: CSAGGNGRNTYEQYF

d_gene: TRBD1
v_gene: TRBV12-3/TRBV12-4
j_gene: TRBJ1-4
abundance: few
CDR3nt: TGTGCCAGCAGTTTATCAGGGGGGCAGGAAAAACTGTTTTTT
CDR3aa: CASSLSGGQEKLFF

d_gene: TRBD2
v_gene: TRBV4-3
j_gene: TRBJ2-1
abundance: many
CDR3nt: TGCGCCAGCAGCCAAGGGCTAGCGGGAGTATACAATGAGCAGTTCTTC
CDR3aa: CASSQGLAGVYNEQFF

d_gene: .
v_gene: TRBV5-4
j_gene: TRBJ2-1
abundance: many
CDR3nt: TGTGCCAGCAGCTTGCTGCTAGCGTCCTACAATGAGCAGTTCTTC
CDR3aa: CASSLLLASYNEQFF

d_gene: TRBD2
v_gene: TRBV20-1
j_gene: TRBJ2-1
abundance: few
CDR3nt: TGCAGTGCTAGGAATCCAGCGGGAGGTTACAATGAGCAGTTCTTC
CDR3aa: CSARNPAGGYNEQFF

d_gene: TRBD2
v_gene: TRBV27
j_gene: TRBJ2-1
abundance: many
CDR3nt: TGTGCCAGCAGTCTAGGTCCGGGAGGGTTAATCAATGAGCAGTTCTTC
CDR3aa: CASSLGPGGLINEQFF

d_gene: TRBD2
v_gene: TRBV4-3
j_gene: TRBJ2-1
abundance: few
CDR3nt: TGCGCCAGCAGCCAAGAAGGGACTAGCGGGACACTGCAGTTCTTC
CDR3aa: CASSQEGTSGTLQFF

d_gene: TRBD2
v_gene: TRBV20-1
j_gene: TRBJ2-1
abundance: many
CDR3nt: TGCAGTGCTAGAGATGCCCAGCGTAGCGGGTGGTTTGATGAGCAGTTCTTC
CDR3aa: CSARDAQRSGWFDEQFF

d_gene: TRBD2
v_gene: TRBV5-1
j_gene: TRBJ2-3
abundance: many
CDR3nt: TGCGCCAGCAGCTTGAGGAGAACTAGCGAACTCACAGATACGCAGTATTTT
CDR3aa: CASSLRRTSELTDTQYF

d_gene: TRBD2
v_gene: TRBV29-1
j_gene: TRBJ2-3
abundance: few
CDR3nt: TGCAGCGTTTCCGGGACTAGCGGGAGAACAGATACGCAGTATTTT
CDR3aa: CSVSGTSGRTDTQYF

d_gene: TRBD2
v_gene: TRBV20-1
j_gene: TRBJ2-3
abundance: .
CDR3nt: TGCAGTGCCCCCCTTCCCGACAGGACTAGCTACACAGATACGCAGTATTTT
CDR3aa: CSAPLPDRTSYTDTQYF

d_gene: TRBD2
v_gene: TRBV12-3/TRBV12-4
j_gene: TRBJ2-1
abundance: many
CDR3nt: TGTGCCAGCAGTTTTAGCGGGACTAGCGGGAGGAATGAGCAGTTCTTC
CDR3aa: CASSFSGTSGRNEQFF

d_gene: .
v_gene: TRBV6-2/TRBV6-3
j_gene: TRBJ1-1
abundance: .
CDR3nt: TGTGCCAGCAGTTACTCGCGGGGTCCGAACACTGAAGCTTTCTTT
CDR3aa: CASSYSRGPNTEAFF

d_gene: .
v_gene: TRBV28
j_gene: TRBJ2-4
abundance: .
CDR3nt: TGTGCCAGCAGTTCGGAGCGAATAGCCAAAAACATTCAGTACTTC
CDR3aa: CASSSERIAKNIQYF